Listed here are 25 T cell receptor beta chains from one sample, sequenced in a study of spatial heterogeneity in lung cancer. Documented time point: sample taken at primary tumor resection. MiXCR, run by TCRdb on the 5' RACE reads, gives a single entry per CDR3 protein. The table lists about 23,000 distinct CDR3 sequences, around 5% of them singletons. This specimen was PBMCs, taken at surgery. The source of these receptors is a male donor with early-stage non-small cell lung cancer.

The table lists this clonotype with many counts. The gene calls are TRBV6-2 or TRBV6-3 and TRBJ1-6, with D unresolved. V was shortened by 2 bases and J by 2 bases, with 7 bases between the two germline ends. This CDR3 region has 15 residues. Germline CDR1 reads MNHEY; CDR2 reads SVGEGT. DNA of the CDR3: TGTGCCAGCAGTTACGCCGGCCCCTATAATTCACCCCTCCACTTT. This sequence encodes CASSYAGPYNSPLHF.

This clonotype was observed many times. The CDR3 region is CASSYGGPHSGANVLTF. DNA of the CDR3: TGTGCCAGCAGTTACGGGGGGCCCCACTCTGGGGCCAACGTCCTGACTTTC. The chain employs TRBV6-5 and TRBJ2-6, with D perhaps TRBD1 or TRBD2 (6 bases each). The CDR3 has 17 amino acids. The germline V gene encodes CDR1 MNHEY and CDR2 SVGAGI. The germline V and J ends were trimmed by 2 bases and 0 bases, with 11 bases remaining between them.

This clonotype was detected ten times or more. The chain uses TRBV3-1 and TRBJ1-5; no clear D. The germline gives CDR1 LGHDT, CDR2 YNNKEL (reference sequence). The CDR3 consists of 15 residues. Trimming cost V 1 base and J 1 base, with 8 bases left between them. The CDR3 region has the DNA TGTGCCAGCAGCCAAGGTCCCGGGAGCAATCAGCCCCAGCATTTT. Translating it yields CASSQGPGSNQPQHF.

At least ten counts were recorded for this clonotype. The chain recombines TRBV27 with TRBJ2-7; D is unresolved. This CDR3 is built from 12 residues. The germline V gene has CDR1 MNHEY and CDR2 SMNVEV (reference sequence). The germline V and J ends were trimmed by 4 bases and 7 bases, with 11 bases remaining between them. DNA of the CDR3: TGTGCCAGCAGTTCCCCCGCGAGGGAGCAGTACTTC. Protein product: CASSSPAREQYF.

By sample fraction, this clonotype is medium-sized. CDR3 coding DNA: TGCAGCGTATCGGGGACCGCGAGTGGTTCCTACGAGCAGTACTTC. Residues: CSVSGTASGSYEQYF. The chain carries TRBV29-1 and TRBJ2-7, with D perhaps given as TRBD1 or TRBD2 (5 bases each). The V end lost 6 bases, the J end lost 1 base, and 19 bases lay between the germline ends. Germline V lookup: CDR1 SQVTM, CDR2 ANQGSEA. This CDR3 has 15 amino acids.

This clonotype was seen ten or more times. This chain joins TRBV9 and TRBJ2-5, with a weak D call TRBD1 (5 bases). The germline V and J ends were trimmed by 0 bases and 4 bases, with 13 bases remaining between them. This CDR3 region has 15 residues. In germline, CDR1 is SGDLS, CDR2 YYNGEE. CDR3 coding DNA: TGTGCCAGCAGCGTAGCAGGGAATATGGGAGAGACCCAGTACTTC. It yields the protein CASSVAGNMGETQYF.

This clonotype showed up many times. The rearrangement links TRBV6-2 or TRBV6-3 to TRBJ1-2, with 7 bases fitting TRBD1. Trimming took 6 bases from V and 5 from J; bases not matched to a gene: 12. Germline CDR1 is MNHEY and CDR2 is SVGEGT. This CDR3 contains 15 residues. The CDR3 reads CASRRPTGSPYGYTF. The CDR3 DNA follows: TGTGCCAGCAGACGACCGACAGGGTCCCCTTATGGCTACACCTTC.

This clonotype was detected many times. This chain links TRBV7-3 with TRBJ1-3; D is undetermined. From germline, CDR1 is SGHTA and CDR2 FQGTGA. This CDR3 has 16 amino acids. Trimming removed 0 bases at V and 0 bases at J, with 9 bases between. CDR3 in DNA: TGTGCCAGCAGCTTAACGTTAGGAAGCTCTGGAAACACCATATATTTT. Translating gives CASSLTLGSSGNTIYF.

This clonotype was detected many times. The gene calls are TRBV6-6 and TRBJ2-3; 7 bases match TRBD2. CDR3 size: 15 residues. Germline V gene sequence: CDR1 MNHNY, CDR2 SVGAGI (reference sequence). V trimming: 4 bases; J trimming: 4 bases; junction bases outside the gene matches: 8. CDR3 coding DNA: TGTGCCAGCAGTTTGGGGGGGGGAGGAGCAGATACGCAGTATTTT. Translation gives CASSLGGGGADTQYF.

There are many counts of this clonotype. CDR3 sequence: CAWKPSGKETQYF. The CDR3 nucleotides read TGTGCCTGGAAGCCGTCAGGGAAGGAGACCCAGTACTTC. V and J are TRBV30 and TRBJ2-5, with D possibly being TRBD1 (5 bases). The CDR3 spans 13 residues. Trimming stripped 4 bases from V and 5 bases from J, with 14 bases between. Germline loops: CDR1 GTSNPN, CDR2 SVGIG (reference sequence). Combining the CDR3 with reference TRBV30 and TRBJ2-5 gives the whole variable domain SQTIHQWPATLVQPVGSPLSLECTVEGTSNPNLYWYRQAAGRGLQLLFYSVGIGQISSEVPQNLSASRPQDRQFILSSKKLLLSDSGFYLCAWKPSGKETQYFGPGTRLLVL.

This clonotype came up a few times. V usage is TRBV7-8 and J usage is TRBJ2-7; D ambiguous. The V and J ends lost 1 base and 2 bases respectively, with 12 bases between them. CDR1 is SGHVS and CDR2 is FQNEAQ in the germline V gene. The CDR3 loop spans 15 amino acids. The CDR3 coding sequence is TGTGCCAGCAGCTTAGTTCCAGCCGCCGCCTACGAGCAGTACTTC. It is translated as CASSLVPAAAYEQYF.

This clonotype has a handful of counts. This clone may be a read error of a much larger clone one base away. This is likely a read error, given that the CDR3 carries no conserved phenylalanine or tryptophan at its end. V and J are TRBV5-1 and TRBJ2-3; 11 nucleotides agree with TRBD1. Trimming cost V 6 bases and J 2 bases; bases outside gene matches: 5. Germline assignment: CDR1 SGHRS and CDR2 YFSETQ. This CDR3 spans 15 amino acids. This chain's CDR3 is CASNPGQGATDTQYL. The CDR3 nucleotides read TGCGCCAGCAACCCCGGACAGGGGGCCACAGATACGCAGTATTTG.

This clonotype was found many times. This chain uses TRBV5-1 with TRBJ2-3, with a possible D match to TRBD2 (6 bases). With 4 bases removed from V and 0 bases from J, the gap between germline ends came to 12 bases. Germline assignment: CDR1 SGHRS and CDR2 YFSETQ. CDR3 length equals 15 residues. CDR3 sequence: CASSPGTASTDTQYF. CDR3 DNA: TGCGCCAGCAGCCCTGGGACTGCTAGCACAGATACGCAGTATTTT.

This clonotype has at least ten counts. This chain connects TRBV20-1 to TRBJ2-7; 7 bases are a match to TRBD2. The CDR3 has 13 residues. Unmatched junction bases numbered 10, after V lost 6 bases and J lost 5 bases. The germline V gene encodes CDR1 DFQATT and CDR2 SNEGSKA (reference sequence). The CDR3 nucleotides read TGCAGTGCCCCCCCTAGCGGTAGGAACGAGCAGTACTTC. It is translated as CSAPPSGRNEQYF.

This clonotype occurred many times. V gene TRBV19 combines with J gene TRBJ2-2, with 9 bases matching TRBD2. The CDR3 length is 17 residues. V lost 7 bases, J lost 3 bases, and 12 bases stayed unmatched. The germline CDR1 and CDR2 sequences are LNHDA and SQIVND (reference sequence). As DNA, the CDR3 is TGTGCCAGTACCCCCATGTCAGCGGGGGGTCACACCGGGGAGCTGTTTTTT. Its protein is CASTPMSAGGHTGELFF.

This clonotype was observed many times. J is TRBJ1-1 and V is TRBV7-9; 10 nucleotides match TRBD1. This CDR3 is built from 13 residues. CDR1 is SEHNR and CDR2 is FQNEAQ in the germline V gene (reference sequence). V lost 5 bases, J lost 8 bases, and 5 bases stayed unmatched. This CDR3 is CASSRGQGEEAFF. As DNA, the CDR3 is TGTGCCAGCAGCCGCGGACAGGGGGAAGAAGCTTTCTTT.

This clonotype was detected many times. The chain combines TRBV29-1 with TRBJ2-2; the D gene is possibly TRBD1 (5 bases). V dropped 5 bases and J dropped 4 bases, with 11 bases sitting between them. Germline V gene sequence: CDR1 SQVTM, CDR2 ANQGSEA. The CDR3 extends over 13 amino acids. The CDR3 loop reads CSVPGRSTGELFF. For the CDR3, the DNA is TGCAGCGTTCCAGGGCGTTCCACCGGGGAGCTGTTTTTT.

This clonotype is categorized as medium-sized. The rearrangement joins TRBV6-6 to TRBJ1-5; no clear D. This CDR3 contains 14 residues. The V end lost 2 bases, the J end lost 4 bases, and 9 bases lay between the germline ends. The germline gives CDR1 MNHNY, CDR2 SVGAGI (reference sequence). The CDR3 sequence: CASSYTDGNQPQHF. CDR3 bases: TGTGCCAGCAGTTACACGGATGGGAATCAGCCCCAGCATTTT.

This clonotype occurred a few times. This sequence joins TRBV7-4 and TRBJ2-1; D is possibly TRBD1 or TRBD2 (5 bases each). With 5 bases removed from V and 3 bases from J, the gap between germline ends came to 14 bases. Germline V gives CDR1 SGHVT, CDR2 SQSDAQ. This CDR3 has 15 residues. Here the CDR3 reads CASSLGTGIYNEQFF. CDR3 nucleotides: TGTGCCAGCAGCCTAGGGACGGGCATCTACAATGAGCAGTTCTTC. The entire variable domain, with the rest obtained from reference TRBV7-4 and TRBJ2-1, is as follows: GAGVSQSPRYKVAKRGRDVALRCDSISGHVTLYWYRQTLGQGSEVLTYSQSDAQRDKSGRPSGRFSAERPERSVSTLKIQRTEQGDSAVYLCASSLGTGIYNEQFFGPGTRLTVL.

This clonotype was seen at least ten times. J is TRBJ2-2 and V is TRBV5-1; either TRBD1 or TRBD2 may fit D (5 bases each). Germline values: CDR1 SGHRS, CDR2 YFSETQ. The CDR3 sequence is 14 residues long. V lost 3 bases, J lost 13 bases, and 19 bases lay in between. CDR3 nucleotides: TGCGCCAGCAGCTCCCGGACCGGGACCTTAGGGCTGTTTTTT. Encoded protein: CASSSRTGTLGLFF.

Ten or more counts support this clonotype. The chain couples TRBV19 to TRBJ2-5, with D perhaps matching TRBD1 or TRBD2 (5 bases each). Trimming removed 5 bases at V and 3 bases at J, with 19 bases between. The CDR3 loop spans 16 amino acids. Germline V CDR1 and CDR2: LNHDA, SQIVND (reference sequence). The CDR3 sequence: CASSLGTLEMKETQYF. In DNA, the CDR3 is TGTGCCAGTAGTCTCGGGACCCTTGAGATGAAAGAGACCCAGTACTTC.

This clonotype was seen ten or more times. J is TRBJ2-3 and V is TRBV7-3; no clear D gene. Trimming removed 7 bases from V and 10 bases from J, with 12 bases in between. This CDR3 has 11 amino acids. Germline V CDR1 and CDR2: SGHTA, FQGTGA. The CDR3 DNA reads as TGTGCCAGCACGGACGGGCGATCGCAGTATTTT. Amino acid sequence: CASTDGRSQYF.

At least ten counts were recorded for this clonotype. Here the CDR3 DNA reads TGTGCCAGCTCACCGACTAGCGGCACAGATACGCAGTATTTT. As protein: CASSPTSGTDTQYF. This chain connects TRBV18 to TRBJ2-3, with 8 bases matching TRBD2. The CDR3 totals 14 residues. Germline V gene data show CDR1 as KGHSH and CDR2 as LQKENI. J was trimmed by 1 base and V by 3 bases; bases with no gene match: 0.

This clonotype was picked up many times. The CDR3, as DNA: TGTGCCAGCACCCCAGGGGGCCAAAACACCGGGGAGCTGTTTTTT. Translated: CASTPGGQNTGELFF. The genes are TRBV12-3 or TRBV12-4 and TRBJ2-2; TRBD1 aligns across 8 bases. The CDR3 is made up of 15 amino acids. Unmatched junction bases numbered 6, after V lost 7 bases and J lost 2 bases.

This clonotype was found many times. This chain links TRBV5-1 with TRBJ2-3; D may be TRBD2 (5 bases). The CDR3 consists of 12 residues. Trimming removed 2 bases at V and 5 bases at J, with 6 bases between. Germline CDR1 and CDR2: SGHRS and YFSETQ. The CDR3 coding sequence is TGCGCCAGCAGCTTAAGCGGAGATACGCAGTATTTT. Translated: CASSLSGDTQYF. Together with reference TRBV5-1 and TRBJ2-3, the CDR3 gives the full variable domain: KAGVTQTPRYLIKTRGQQVTLSCSPISGHRSVSWYQQTPGQGLQFLFEYFSETQRNKGNFPGRFSGRQFSNSRSEMNVSTLELGDSALYLCASSLSGDTQYFGPGTRLTVL.